This T cell receptor (beta chain) was observed in a study of memory B cells and T cells in multiple sclerosis. Overall study results and limits: Compartments had unequal clone-set sizes, affecting shared clonotype counts.

Trimming left V 3 bases short and J 0 bases short, with 13 bases between. Germline CDR1 is SGHRS and CDR2 is YFSETQ. This CDR3 is 17 amino acids long. Stimulus-free culture yielded autoproliferating CFSE-dim and non-proliferating CFSE-high T cells, each sequenced separately. Cultures began with about 4.6x10^7 CFSE-labeled PBMCs, unstimulated for under 8 days, with replicate wells pooled. PBMCs were labeled with around 0.55 uM CFSE and cultured without exogenous stimuli. About this clone itself: The antigen is not known.

The data were produced by immunoSEQ multiplex PCR, yet TCRdb's version contains in-frame clones alone and is incomplete. The sample records tens of thousands of clones, more than 75% being singletons. The chain has TRBV5-1 and TRBJ2-6, with D perhaps matching TRBD1 (6 bases). Input material: PBMCs from blood kept in culture. The receptor comes from a human donor with multiple sclerosis. This CDR3 is CASSSTTGISGANVLTF. CDR3 sequence (DNA): TGCGCCAGCAGCTCTACCACAGGGATCTCTGGGGCCAACGTCCTGACTTTC.